This T cell receptor (beta chain) was captured by sequencing in a study of blood T cell repertoires in COVID-19. Looking at the study overall: From T cells, B-cell-depleted T cells, or PBMCs came the material, which was cDNA or gDNA.

This CDR3 is built from 16 residues. CDR1 is MNHEY and CDR2 is SVGAGI in the germline V gene. The junction had 11 bases not matched to a gene; V was cut back by 2 bases and J by 7 bases. Authors' processing steps: Amplification of reference gene primers provided the estimated nucleated cell counts. Repertoires were generated with immunoSEQ multiplex PCR, while TCRdb's copy carries only in-frame clones and drops some. V and J calls and clone size are those listed in that table; D and trimming were worked out from the DNA. In the table there are around 21,000 clones, roughly 86% of which are singletons.

The receptor's source is a human donor in a cohort sampled during active COVID-19. Sample: peripheral blood. The chain recombines TRBV6-5 with TRBJ1-2, with TRBD1 identical over 9 bases. CDR3: CASSYLTLQGAVGYTF. The CDR3 DNA reads as TGTGCCAGCAGTTACCTCACCTTACAGGGGGCAGTTGGCTACACCTTC.